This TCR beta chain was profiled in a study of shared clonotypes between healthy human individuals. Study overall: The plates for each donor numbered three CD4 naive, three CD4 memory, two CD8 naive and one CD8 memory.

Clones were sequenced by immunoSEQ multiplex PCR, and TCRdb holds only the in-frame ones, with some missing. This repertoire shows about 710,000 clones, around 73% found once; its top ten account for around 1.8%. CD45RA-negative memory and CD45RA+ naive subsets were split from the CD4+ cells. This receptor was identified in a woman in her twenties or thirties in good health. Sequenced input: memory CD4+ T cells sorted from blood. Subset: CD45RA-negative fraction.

In DNA, the CDR3 is TGTGCCAGCAGCTTCGGACACAGCTACACCTTC. It encodes CASSFGHSYTF. This rearrangement joins TRBV11-2 to TRBJ1-2; D may be TRBD1 (5 bases). CDR1 is SGHAT and CDR2 is FQNNGV in the germline V gene. Trimming stripped 3 bases from V and 9 bases from J, with 8 bases between. This CDR3 has 11 amino acids.